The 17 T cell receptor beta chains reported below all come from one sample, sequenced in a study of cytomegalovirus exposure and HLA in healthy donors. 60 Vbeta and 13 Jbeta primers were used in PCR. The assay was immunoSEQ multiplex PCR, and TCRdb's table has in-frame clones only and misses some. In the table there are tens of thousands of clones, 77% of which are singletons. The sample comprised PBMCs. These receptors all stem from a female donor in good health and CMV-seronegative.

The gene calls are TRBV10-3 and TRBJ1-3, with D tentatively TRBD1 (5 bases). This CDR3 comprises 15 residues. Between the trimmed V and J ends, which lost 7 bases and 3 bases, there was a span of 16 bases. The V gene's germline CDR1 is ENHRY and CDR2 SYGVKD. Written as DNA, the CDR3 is TGTGCCATCATCCCAGGAGGGGACCTTGGAAACACCATATATTTT. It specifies CAIIPGGDLGNTIYF.

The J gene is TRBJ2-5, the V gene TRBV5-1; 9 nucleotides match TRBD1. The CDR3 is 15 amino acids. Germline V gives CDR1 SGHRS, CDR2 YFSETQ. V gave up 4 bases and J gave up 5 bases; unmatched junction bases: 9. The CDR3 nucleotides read TGCGCCAGCAGCCTTGGGACAGGGTTAAGGGAGACCCAGTACTTC. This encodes CASSLGTGLRETQYF.

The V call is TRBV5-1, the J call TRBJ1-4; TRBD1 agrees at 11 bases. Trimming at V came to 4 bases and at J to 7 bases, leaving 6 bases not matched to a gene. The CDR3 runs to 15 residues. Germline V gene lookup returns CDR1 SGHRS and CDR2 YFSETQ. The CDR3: CASSPGTGGGEKLFF. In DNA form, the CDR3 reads TGCGCCAGCAGCCCCGGGACAGGGGGAGGTGAAAAACTGTTTTTT.

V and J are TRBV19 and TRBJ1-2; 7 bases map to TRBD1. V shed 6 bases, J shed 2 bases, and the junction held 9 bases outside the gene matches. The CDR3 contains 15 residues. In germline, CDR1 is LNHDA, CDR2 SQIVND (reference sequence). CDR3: CASRPGGSRNYGYTF. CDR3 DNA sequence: TGTGCCAGTAGGCCAGGGGGATCACGGAACTATGGCTACACCTTC. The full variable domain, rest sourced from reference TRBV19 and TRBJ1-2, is DGGITQSPKYLFRKEGQNVTLSCEQNLNHDAMYWYRQDPGQGLRLIYYSQIVNDFQKGDIAEGYSVSREKKESFPLTVTSAQKNPTAFYLCASRPGGSRNYGYTFGSGTRLTVV.

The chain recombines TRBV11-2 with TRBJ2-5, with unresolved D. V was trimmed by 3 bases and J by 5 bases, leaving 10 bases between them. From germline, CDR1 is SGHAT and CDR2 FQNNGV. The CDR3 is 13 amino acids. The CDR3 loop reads CASSFEQTETQYF. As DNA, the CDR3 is TGTGCCAGCAGCTTCGAACAAACGGAGACCCAGTACTTC.

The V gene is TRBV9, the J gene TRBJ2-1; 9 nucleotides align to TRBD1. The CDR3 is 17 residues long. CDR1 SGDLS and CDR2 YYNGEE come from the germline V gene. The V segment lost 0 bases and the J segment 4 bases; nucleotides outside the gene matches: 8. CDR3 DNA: TGTGCCAGCAGCGTAGCACTTGGGGGACAGGGTTACAATGAGCAGTTCTTC. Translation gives CASSVALGGQGYNEQFF.

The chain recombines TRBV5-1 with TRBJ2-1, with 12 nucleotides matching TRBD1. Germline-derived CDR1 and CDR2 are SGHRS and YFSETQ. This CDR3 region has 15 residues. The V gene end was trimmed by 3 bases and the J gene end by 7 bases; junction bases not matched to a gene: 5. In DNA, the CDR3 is TGCGCCAGCAGCTCGTCGGGACAGGGGGCTAATGAGCAGTTCTTC. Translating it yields CASSSSGQGANEQFF.

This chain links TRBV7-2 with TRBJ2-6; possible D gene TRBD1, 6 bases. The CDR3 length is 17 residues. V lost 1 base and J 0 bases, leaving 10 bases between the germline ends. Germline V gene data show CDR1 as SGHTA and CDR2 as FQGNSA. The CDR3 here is CASSLVRGGSGANVLTF. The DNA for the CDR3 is TGTGCCAGCAGCTTAGTGCGAGGGGGCTCTGGGGCCAACGTCCTGACTTTC.

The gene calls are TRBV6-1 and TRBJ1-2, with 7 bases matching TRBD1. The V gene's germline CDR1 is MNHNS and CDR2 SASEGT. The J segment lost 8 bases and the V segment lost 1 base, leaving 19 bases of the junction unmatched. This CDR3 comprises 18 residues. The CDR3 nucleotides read TGTGCCAGCAGTGAAGATGGGGGACAGAGGTCTACCAAGATAGGCTACACCTTC. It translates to CASSEDGGQRSTKIGYTF.

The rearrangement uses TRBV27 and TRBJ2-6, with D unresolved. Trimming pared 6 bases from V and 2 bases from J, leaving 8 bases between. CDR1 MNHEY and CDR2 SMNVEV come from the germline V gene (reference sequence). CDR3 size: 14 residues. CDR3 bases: TGTGCCAGCAGGAGGCTCCCTGGGGCCAACGTCCTGACTTTC. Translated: CASRRLPGANVLTF. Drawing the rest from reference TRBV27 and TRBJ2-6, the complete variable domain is EAQVTQNPRYLITVTGKKLTVTCSQNMNHEYMSWYRQDPGLGLRQIYYSMNVEVTDKGDVPEGYKVSRKEKRNFPLILESPSPNQTSLYFCASRRLPGANVLTFGAGSRLTVL.

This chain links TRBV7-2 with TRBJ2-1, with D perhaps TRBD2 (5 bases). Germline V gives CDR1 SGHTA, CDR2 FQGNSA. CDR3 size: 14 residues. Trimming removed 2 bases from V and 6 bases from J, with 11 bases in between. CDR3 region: CASSLRPAVNEQFF. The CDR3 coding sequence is TGTGCCAGCAGCTTACGTCCAGCGGTCAATGAGCAGTTCTTC.

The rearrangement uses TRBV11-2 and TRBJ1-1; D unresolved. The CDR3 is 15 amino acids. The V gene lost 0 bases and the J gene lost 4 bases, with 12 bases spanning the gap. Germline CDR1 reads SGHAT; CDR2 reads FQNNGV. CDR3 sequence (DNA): TGTGCCAGCAGCTTAGACCCGGGGTCGGCCACTGAAGCTTTCTTT. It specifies CASSLDPGSATEAFF.

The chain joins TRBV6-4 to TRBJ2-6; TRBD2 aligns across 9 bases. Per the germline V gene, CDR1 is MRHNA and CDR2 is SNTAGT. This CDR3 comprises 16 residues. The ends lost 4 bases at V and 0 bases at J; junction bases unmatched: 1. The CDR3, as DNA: TGTGCCAGCAGTGTAGCGGGGGACTCTGGGGCCAACGTCCTGACTTTC. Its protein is CASSVAGDSGANVLTF.

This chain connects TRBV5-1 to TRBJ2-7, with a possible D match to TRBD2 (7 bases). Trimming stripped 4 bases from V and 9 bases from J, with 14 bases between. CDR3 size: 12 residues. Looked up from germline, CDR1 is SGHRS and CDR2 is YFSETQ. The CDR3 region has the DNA TGCGCCAGCAGCCCAGAGGGGGGGCGGCAGTACTTC. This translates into CASSPEGGRQYF.

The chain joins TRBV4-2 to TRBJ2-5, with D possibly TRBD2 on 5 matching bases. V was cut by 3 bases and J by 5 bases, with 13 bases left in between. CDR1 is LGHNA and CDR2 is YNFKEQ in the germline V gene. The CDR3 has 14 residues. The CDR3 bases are TGTGCCAGCAGCCAGCGAATGGGCGGGGAGACCCAGTACTTC. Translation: CASSQRMGGETQYF.

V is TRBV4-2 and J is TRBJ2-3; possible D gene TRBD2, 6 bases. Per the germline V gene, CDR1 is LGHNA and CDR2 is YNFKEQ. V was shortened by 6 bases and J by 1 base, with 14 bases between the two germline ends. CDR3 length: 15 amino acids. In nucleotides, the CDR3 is TGTGCCAGCAGTAGAAGCGAGCGGGGCACAGATACGCAGTATTTT. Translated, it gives CASSRSERGTDTQYF.

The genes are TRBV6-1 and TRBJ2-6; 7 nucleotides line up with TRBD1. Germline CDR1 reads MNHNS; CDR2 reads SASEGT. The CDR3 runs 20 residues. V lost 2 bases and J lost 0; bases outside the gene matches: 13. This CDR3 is CASSERESGQIHSGANVLTF. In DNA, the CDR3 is TGTGCCAGCAGTGAAAGGGAATCGGGACAGATTCACTCTGGGGCCAACGTCCTGACTTTC.